The clone carrying this T cell receptor (beta chain) has a count of ten or more. No antigen is known for it. A single record per CDR3 protein comes from TCRdb applying MiXCR to the reads. The data contain approximately 470,000 distinct CDR3 sequences, roughly 43% of them singletons. The CDR3 extends over 13 amino acids. Germline-derived CDR1 and CDR2 are SGHTA and FQGNSA. Trimming took off 2 bases at V and 6 bases at J, with 10 bases between the two ends. The data were obtained in a study of T cell repertoires in cytomegalovirus infection. As for the study in general: As its CMV epitopes, the study selected recently identified HLA-C-restricted and well-studied HLA-B-restricted targets. Public TCR beta signatures marked donors with CMV infection and the matching HLA.

Study-level findings and limits: Dominating the ex vivo response were HLA-C-restricted CMV-specific TCR beta clonotypes.

The sample consisted of cultured PBMCs, taken from culture after CMV antigen stimulation. V gene TRBV7-2 combines with J gene TRBJ1-1, with D unclear. This receptor was identified in a human donor in good health (CMV status not recorded). Some clones in this sample may be carry-over from other donors' samples. Here the CDR3 DNA reads TGTGCCAGCAGCTTACACGGGGATTCTGAAGCTTTCTTT. This sequence encodes CASSLHGDSEAFF.